The T cell receptor (beta chain) described here comes from a study of T cell repertoires in cytomegalovirus infection. Via MiXCR, TCRdb re-called the reads, giving one row per CDR3 protein. This table holds about 130,000 distinct CDR3 sequences, roughly a third found once. Study results and limitations: CMV carriers with the relevant HLA were identified by cumulative public TCR beta family frequency.

In its sample, this clonotype was seen a few times. Its matching antigen is unknown. V was shortened by 1 base and J by 2 bases, with 15 bases between the two germline ends. In germline, CDR1 is LGHNA, CDR2 YSLEER. This CDR3 is built from 17 residues. The chain joins TRBV4-3 to TRBJ1-3, with D uncertain. The TCR was taken from a human donor in good health (CMV status not recorded). Some clones in this sample may be carry-over from other donors' samples. The sample here was CD8+ T cells from cultured PBMCs, taken from culture after CMV antigen stimulation. The chain's CDR3 is CASSQGGRILAGNTIYF. DNA of the CDR3: TGCGCCAGCAGCCAAGGCGGACGTATACTGGCTGGAAACACCATATATTTT.